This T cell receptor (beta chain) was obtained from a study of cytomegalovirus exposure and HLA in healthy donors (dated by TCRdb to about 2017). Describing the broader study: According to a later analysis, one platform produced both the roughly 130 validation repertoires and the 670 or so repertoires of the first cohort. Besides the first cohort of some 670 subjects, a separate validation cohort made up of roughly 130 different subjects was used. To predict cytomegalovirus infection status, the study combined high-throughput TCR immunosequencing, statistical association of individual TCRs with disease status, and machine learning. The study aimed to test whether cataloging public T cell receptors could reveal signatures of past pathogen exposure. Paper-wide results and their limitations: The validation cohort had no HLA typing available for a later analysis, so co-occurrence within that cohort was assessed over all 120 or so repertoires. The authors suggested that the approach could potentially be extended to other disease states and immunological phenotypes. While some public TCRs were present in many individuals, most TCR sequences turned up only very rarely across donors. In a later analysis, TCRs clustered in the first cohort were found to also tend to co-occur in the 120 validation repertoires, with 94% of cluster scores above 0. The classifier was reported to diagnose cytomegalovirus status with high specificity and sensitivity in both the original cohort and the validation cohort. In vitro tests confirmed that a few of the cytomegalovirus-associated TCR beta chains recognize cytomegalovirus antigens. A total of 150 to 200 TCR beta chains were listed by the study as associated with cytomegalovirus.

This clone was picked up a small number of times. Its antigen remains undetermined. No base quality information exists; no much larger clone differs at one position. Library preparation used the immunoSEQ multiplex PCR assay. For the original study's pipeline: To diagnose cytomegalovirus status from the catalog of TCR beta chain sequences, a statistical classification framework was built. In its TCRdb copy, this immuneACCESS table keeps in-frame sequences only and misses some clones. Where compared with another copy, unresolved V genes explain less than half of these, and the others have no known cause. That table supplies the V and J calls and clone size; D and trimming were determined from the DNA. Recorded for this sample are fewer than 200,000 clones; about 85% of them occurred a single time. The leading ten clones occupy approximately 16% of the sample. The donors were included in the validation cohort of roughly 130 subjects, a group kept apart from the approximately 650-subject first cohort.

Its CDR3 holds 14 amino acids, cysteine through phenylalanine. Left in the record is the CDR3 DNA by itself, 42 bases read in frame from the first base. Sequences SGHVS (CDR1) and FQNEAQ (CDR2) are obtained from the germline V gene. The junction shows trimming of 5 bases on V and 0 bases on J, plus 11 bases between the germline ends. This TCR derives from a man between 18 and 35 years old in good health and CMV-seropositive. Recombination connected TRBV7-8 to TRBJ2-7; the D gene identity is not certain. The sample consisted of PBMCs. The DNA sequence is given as TGTGCCAGCAGCCCCGGTCGCTTCTCCTACGAGCAGTACTTC. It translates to CASSPGRFSYEQYF.